These 11 T cell receptor beta chains were sequenced from one sample in a study of T cell repertoires in cytomegalovirus infection. TCRdb itself ran the reads through MiXCR, one entry per CDR3 protein. The table includes about 310,000 distinct CDR3 sequences, 20% to 30% detected once. Their antigens are not known. The material sequenced was cultured PBMCs, taken from culture after CMV antigen stimulation. Receptors originate from a human donor in good health (CMV status not recorded). Some clones in this sample may be carry-over from other donors' samples.

V gene TRBV19 combines with J gene TRBJ1-1, with TRBD1 matching 9 bases. Germline V gene lookup returns CDR1 LNHDA and CDR2 SQIVND (reference sequence). This CDR3 has 14 residues. V shed 6 bases, J shed 4 bases, and the junction held 6 bases outside the gene matches. This CDR3 reads CASSLQGAATEAFF. DNA of the CDR3: TGTGCCAGTAGCCTACAGGGGGCGGCCACTGAAGCTTTCTTT. The variable domain in full, completed from reference TRBV19 and TRBJ1-1, reads DGGITQSPKYLFRKEGQNVTLSCEQNLNHDAMYWYRQDPGQGLRLIYYSQIVNDFQKGDIAEGYSVSREKKESFPLTVTSAQKNPTAFYLCASSLQGAATEAFFGQGTRLTVV.

The chain is built from TRBV6-5 and TRBJ2-2; D might be TRBD2 (5 bases). The V gene's germline CDR1 is MNHEY and CDR2 SVGAGI. V was clipped by 6 bases and J by 3 bases, with 17 bases between them. The length of the CDR3 is 16 residues. CDR3 coding DNA: TGTGCCAGCAGATCAGACTTGCTCGGGGACACCGGGGAGCTGTTTTTT. This translates into CASRSDLLGDTGELFF.

This clonotype showed up just a few times. The chain is built from TRBV29-1 and TRBJ2-1; the D gene is possibly TRBD1 (5 bases). Germline values: CDR1 SQVTM, CDR2 ANQGSEA. The V end lost 4 bases, the J end lost 0 bases, and 13 bases lay between the germline ends. The CDR3 sequence is 15 residues long. CDR3 sequence reads: CSVGLGQSSYNEQFF. CDR3 in DNA: TGCAGCGTTGGGTTGGGGCAGAGCTCCTACAATGAGCAGTTCTTC.

The CDR3 DNA reads as TGTGCCAGTAGTTCAAGACTAGCGGGAGCCACAGATACGCAGTATTTT. Protein product: CASSSRLAGATDTQYF. The chain uses TRBV19 and TRBJ2-3; 12 nucleotides match TRBD2. CDR1 LNHDA and CDR2 SQIVND come from the germline V gene (reference sequence). The J segment lost 2 bases and the V segment lost 5 bases, leaving 5 bases of the junction unmatched. The CDR3 loop spans 16 amino acids.

V gene TRBV6-2 or TRBV6-3 combines with J gene TRBJ2-3; 9 nucleotides line up with TRBD2. From germline, CDR1 is MNHEY and CDR2 SVGEGT. The CDR3 loop spans 17 amino acids. V dropped 6 bases and J dropped 4; count of bases not matched to a gene: 14. DNA for the CDR3: TGTGCCAGCAGCGAGACGGGACTAGCAATCTCTGCAGATACGCAGTATTTT. Translation: CASSETGLAISADTQYF.

There are many counts of this clonotype. V usage is TRBV7-2 and J usage is TRBJ1-2, with TRBD1 identical over 12 bases. This CDR3 contains 14 residues. Germline CDR1 is SGHTA and CDR2 is FQGNSA. V was pared by 5 bases and J by 8 bases, with 6 bases of the junction left unmatched. CDR3 bases: TGTGCCAGCAGCCGATGGGACAGGGGGCTGGGCTACACCTTC. This gives the protein CASSRWDRGLGYTF.

This clonotype was seen a few times. The rearrangement joins TRBV7-8 to TRBJ1-1, with D possibly being TRBD1 (5 bases). This CDR3 contains 15 residues. V lost 5 bases to trimming and J lost 0 bases, with 13 bases between them. Germline V lookup: CDR1 SGHVS, CDR2 FQNEAQ. The CDR3 sequence: CASSPWGSMNTEAFF. The CDR3 region has the DNA TGTGCCAGCAGCCCTTGGGGGAGCATGAACACTGAAGCTTTCTTT. Based on the CDR3 plus reference TRBV7-8 and TRBJ1-1, the full variable domain is GAGVSQSPRYKVAKRGQDVALRCDPISGHVSLFWYQQALGQGPEFLTYFQNEAQLDKSGLPSDRFFAERPEGSVSTLKIQRTQQEDSAVYLCASSPWGSMNTEAFFGQGTRLTVV.

This clonotype was counted only a few times. Its ends do not fully match the called genes, so a read error is possible. V and J are TRBV5-3 and TRBJ1-2; the D is unclear. TRBV5-3 is identified as an open reading frame with a role that is uncertain. This CDR3 is built from 14 residues. The CDR3 here is CASSWAGSNYGYTF. The CDR3 DNA reads as TGTGCCAGCAGCTGGGCAGGTTCTAACTATGGCTACACCTTC.

This clonotype showed up many times. The chain couples TRBV11-2 to TRBJ2-3, with 15 bases fitting TRBD2. The V gene end was trimmed by 4 bases and the J gene end by 4 bases; junction bases not matched to a gene: 9. The CDR3 contains 18 residues. The germline CDR1 and CDR2 sequences are SGHAT and FQNNGV. The CDR3, as DNA: TGTGCCAGCAGCTCCCGAAGGCGGACTAGCGGGAGGGCAGATACGCAGTATTTT. Protein product: CASSSRRRTSGRADTQYF.

The table lists this clonotype with a few counts. The J gene is TRBJ2-1, the V gene TRBV7-2, with 7 bases identical to TRBD1. J was trimmed by 5 bases and V by 1 base; bases with no gene match: 5. This CDR3 has 15 residues. Germline values: CDR1 SGHTA, CDR2 FQGNSA. CDR3 DNA sequence: TGTGCCAGCAGCTTAGGGCCAGGGGGTCACAATGAGCAGTTCTTC. This sequence encodes CASSLGPGGHNEQFF.

This clonotype was seen at least ten times. The rearrangement links TRBV20-1 to TRBJ2-1; 8 nucleotides line up with TRBD1. The germline gives CDR1 DFQATT, CDR2 SNEGSKA (reference sequence). The CDR3 is made up of 12 amino acids. V gave up 4 bases and J gave up 6 bases; unmatched junction bases: 2. CDR3 sequence (DNA): TGCAGTGCTAAGGGACAGGCCAATGAGCAGTTCTTC. Its translation is CSAKGQANEQFF.